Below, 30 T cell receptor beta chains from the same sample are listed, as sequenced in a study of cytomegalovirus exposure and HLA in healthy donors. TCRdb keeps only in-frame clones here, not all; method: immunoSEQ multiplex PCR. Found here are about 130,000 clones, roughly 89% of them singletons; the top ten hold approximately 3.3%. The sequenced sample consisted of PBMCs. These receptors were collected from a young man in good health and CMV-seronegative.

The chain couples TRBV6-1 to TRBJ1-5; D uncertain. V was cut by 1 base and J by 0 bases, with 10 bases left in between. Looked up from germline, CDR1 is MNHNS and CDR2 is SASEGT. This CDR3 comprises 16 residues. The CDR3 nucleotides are TGTGCCAGCAGTGAAGATCAACAGTATAGCAATCAGCCCCAGCATTTT. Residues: CASSEDQQYSNQPQHF.

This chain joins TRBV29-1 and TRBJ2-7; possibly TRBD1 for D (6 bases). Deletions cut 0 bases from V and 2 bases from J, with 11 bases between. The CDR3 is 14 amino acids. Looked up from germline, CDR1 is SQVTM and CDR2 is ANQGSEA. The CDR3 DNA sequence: TGCAGCGTTGAAGACGACAGGTTCCCCTACGAGCAGTACTTC. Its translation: CSVEDDRFPYEQYF.

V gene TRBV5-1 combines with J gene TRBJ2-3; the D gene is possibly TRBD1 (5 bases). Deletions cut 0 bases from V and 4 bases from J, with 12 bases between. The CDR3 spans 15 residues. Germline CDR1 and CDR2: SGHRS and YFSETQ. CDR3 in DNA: TGCGCCAGCAGCTTGGGGGCAGGGATTCCAGATACGCAGTATTTT. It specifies CASSLGAGIPDTQYF. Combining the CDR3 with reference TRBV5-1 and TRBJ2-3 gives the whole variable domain KAGVTQTPRYLIKTRGQQVTLSCSPISGHRSVSWYQQTPGQGLQFLFEYFSETQRNKGNFPGRFSGRQFSNSRSEMNVSTLELGDSALYLCASSLGAGIPDTQYFGPGTRLTVL.

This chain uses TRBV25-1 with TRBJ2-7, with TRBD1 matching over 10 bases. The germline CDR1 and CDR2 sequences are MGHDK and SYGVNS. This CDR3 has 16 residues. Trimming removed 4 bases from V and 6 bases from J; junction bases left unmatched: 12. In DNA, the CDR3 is TGTGCCAGCAGTGCCCAACCGGGACAGGGGCTAGGCGAGCAGTACTTC. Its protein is CASSAQPGQGLGEQYF.

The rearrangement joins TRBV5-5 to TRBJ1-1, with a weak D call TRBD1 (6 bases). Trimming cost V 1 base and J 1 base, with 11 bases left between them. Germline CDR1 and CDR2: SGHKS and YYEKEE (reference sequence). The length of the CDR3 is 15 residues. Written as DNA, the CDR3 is TGTGCCAGCAGCTTGTCGGCGACAGGGAACACTGAAGCTTTCTTT. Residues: CASSLSATGNTEAFF. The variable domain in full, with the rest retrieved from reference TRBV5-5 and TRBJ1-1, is DAGVTQSPTHLIKTRGQQVTLRCSPISGHKSVSWYQQVLGQGPQFIFQYYEKEERGRGNFPDRFSARQFPNYSSELNVNALLLGDSALYLCASSLSATGNTEAFFGQGTRLTVV.

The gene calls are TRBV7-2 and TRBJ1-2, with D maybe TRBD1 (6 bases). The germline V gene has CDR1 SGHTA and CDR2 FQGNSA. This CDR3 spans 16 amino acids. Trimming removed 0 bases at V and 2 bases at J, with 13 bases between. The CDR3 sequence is CASSLAWTAGNYGYTF. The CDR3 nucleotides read TGTGCCAGCAGCTTAGCATGGACAGCGGGGAACTATGGCTACACCTTC.

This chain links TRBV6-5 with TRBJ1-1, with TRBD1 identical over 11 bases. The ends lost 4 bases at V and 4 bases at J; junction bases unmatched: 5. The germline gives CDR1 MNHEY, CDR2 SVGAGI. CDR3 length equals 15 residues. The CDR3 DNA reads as TGTGCCAGCAGTTTAGGACAGGGGGCACGCACTGAAGCTTTCTTT. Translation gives CASSLGQGARTEAFF.

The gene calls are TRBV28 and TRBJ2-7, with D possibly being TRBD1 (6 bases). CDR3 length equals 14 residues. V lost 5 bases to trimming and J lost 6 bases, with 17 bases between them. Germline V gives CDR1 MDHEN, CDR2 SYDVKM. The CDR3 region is CASSVQGSFPEQYF. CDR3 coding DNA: TGTGCCAGCAGTGTTCAGGGGTCCTTCCCCGAGCAGTACTTC.

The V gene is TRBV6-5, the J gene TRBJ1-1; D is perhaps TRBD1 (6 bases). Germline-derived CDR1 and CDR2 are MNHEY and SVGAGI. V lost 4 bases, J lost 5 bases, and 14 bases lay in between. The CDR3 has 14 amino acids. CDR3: CASSLTGSGTEAFF. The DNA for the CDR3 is TGTGCCAGCAGTTTAACAGGGTCGGGGACTGAAGCTTTCTTT.

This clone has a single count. The CDR3 nucleotides are TGCGCCAGCAGCTTGCCGCGACAAACAGCCATGAACACTGAAGCTTTCTTT. It encodes CASSLPRQTAMNTEAFF. The V gene is TRBV5-1, the J gene TRBJ1-1; D unclear. The V and J ends lost 1 base and 0 bases respectively, with 16 bases between them. CDR1 and CDR2 (germline): SGHRS, YFSETQ. The CDR3 loop spans 17 amino acids. The entire variable domain, with the rest obtained from reference TRBV5-1 and TRBJ1-1, is as follows: KAGVTQTPRYLIKTRGQQVTLSCSPISGHRSVSWYQQTPGQGLQFLFEYFSETQRNKGNFPGRFSGRQFSNSRSEMNVSTLELGDSALYLCASSLPRQTAMNTEAFFGQGTRLTVV.

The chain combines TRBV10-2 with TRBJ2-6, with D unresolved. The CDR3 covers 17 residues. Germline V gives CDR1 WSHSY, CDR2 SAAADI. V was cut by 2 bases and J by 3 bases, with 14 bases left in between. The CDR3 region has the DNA TGCGCCAGCAGTGAGCAGGTATTAAGATTTGGGGCCAACGTCCTGACTTTC. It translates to CASSEQVLRFGANVLTF.

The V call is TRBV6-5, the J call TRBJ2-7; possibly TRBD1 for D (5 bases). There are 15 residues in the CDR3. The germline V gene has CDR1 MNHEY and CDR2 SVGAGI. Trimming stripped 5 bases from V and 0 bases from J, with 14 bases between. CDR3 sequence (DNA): TGTGCCAGCAGTAGGACCCTTCAGGGCTCCTACGAGCAGTACTTC. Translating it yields CASSRTLQGSYEQYF.

The CDR3 DNA reads as TGTGCCAGCTCACCGGTACACACCGCCTCTGGGGCCAACGTCCTGACTTTC. It translates to CASSPVHTASGANVLTF. This chain links TRBV18 with TRBJ2-6; D is ambiguous. V lost 3 bases and J lost 0, with 12 bases in between. The CDR3 consists of 17 residues. Germline V gene sequence: CDR1 KGHSH, CDR2 LQKENI.

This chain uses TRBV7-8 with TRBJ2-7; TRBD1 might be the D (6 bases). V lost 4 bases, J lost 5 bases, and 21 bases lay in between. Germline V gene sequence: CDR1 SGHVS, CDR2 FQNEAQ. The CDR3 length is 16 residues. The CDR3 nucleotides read TGTGCCAGCAGCTACACCCTCACAGGGAATAGAGACGAGCAGTACTTC. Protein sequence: CASSYTLTGNRDEQYF.

The CDR3: CASSDFRGGNEQFF. CDR3 in DNA: TGTGCCAGCAGTGATTTTCGAGGCGGCAATGAGCAGTTCTTC. The chain uses TRBV6-4 and TRBJ2-1, with D uncertain. Germline V gene sequence: CDR1 MRHNA, CDR2 SNTAGT. Trimming took off 3 bases at V and 6 bases at J, with 12 bases between the two ends. This CDR3 spans 14 amino acids.

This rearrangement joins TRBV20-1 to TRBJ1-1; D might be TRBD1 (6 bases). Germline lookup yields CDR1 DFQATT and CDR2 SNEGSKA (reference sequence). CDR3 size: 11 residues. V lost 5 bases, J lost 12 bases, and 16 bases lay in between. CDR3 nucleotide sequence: TGCAGTGCTGGACGGGGGGGCACGACTTTCTTT. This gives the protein CSAGRGGTTFF.

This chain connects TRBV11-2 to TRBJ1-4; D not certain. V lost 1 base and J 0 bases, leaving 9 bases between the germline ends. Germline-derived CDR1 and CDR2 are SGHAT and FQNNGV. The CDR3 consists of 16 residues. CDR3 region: CASSLVVRATNEKLFF. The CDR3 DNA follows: TGTGCCAGCAGCTTAGTTGTCCGAGCAACTAATGAAAAACTGTTTTTT.

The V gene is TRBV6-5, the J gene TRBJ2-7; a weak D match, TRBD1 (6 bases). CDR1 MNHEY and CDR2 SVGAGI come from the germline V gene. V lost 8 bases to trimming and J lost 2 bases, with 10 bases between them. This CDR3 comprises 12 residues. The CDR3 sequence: CASANRAYEQYF. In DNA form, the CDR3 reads TGTGCCAGCGCAAACAGGGCCTACGAGCAGTACTTC.

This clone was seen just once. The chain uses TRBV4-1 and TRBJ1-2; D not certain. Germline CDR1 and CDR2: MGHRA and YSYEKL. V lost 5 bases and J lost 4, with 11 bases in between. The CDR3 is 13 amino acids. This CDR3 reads CASSAGRVYGYTF. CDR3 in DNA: TGCGCCAGCAGCGCTGGGCGGGTCTATGGCTACACCTTC.

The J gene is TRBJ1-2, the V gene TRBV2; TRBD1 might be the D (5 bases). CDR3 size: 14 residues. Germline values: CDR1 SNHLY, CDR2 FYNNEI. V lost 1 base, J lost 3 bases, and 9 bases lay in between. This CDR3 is CASSEEGHYYGYTF. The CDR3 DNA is TGTGCCAGCAGTGAAGAGGGGCACTACTATGGCTACACCTTC. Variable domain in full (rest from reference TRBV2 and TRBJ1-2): EPEVTQTPSHQVTQMGQEVILRCVPISNHLYFYWYRQILGQKVEFLVSFYNNEISEKSEIFDDQFSVERPDGSNFTLKIRSTKLEDSAMYFCASSEEGHYYGYTFGSGTRLTVV.

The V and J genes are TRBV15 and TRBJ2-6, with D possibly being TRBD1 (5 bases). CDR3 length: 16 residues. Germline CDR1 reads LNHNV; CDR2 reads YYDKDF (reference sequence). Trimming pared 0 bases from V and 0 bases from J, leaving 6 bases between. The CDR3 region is CATSREGDSGANVLTF. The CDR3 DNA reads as TGTGCCACCAGCAGAGAAGGGGACTCTGGGGCCAACGTCCTGACTTTC.

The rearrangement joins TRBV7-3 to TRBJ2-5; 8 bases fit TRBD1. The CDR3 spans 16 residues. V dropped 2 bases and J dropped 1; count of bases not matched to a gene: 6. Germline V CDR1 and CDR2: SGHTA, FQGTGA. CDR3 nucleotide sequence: TGTGCCAGCAGCTTACTAGGACAGGGAGCCCAAGAGACCCAGTACTTC. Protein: CASSLLGQGAQETQYF. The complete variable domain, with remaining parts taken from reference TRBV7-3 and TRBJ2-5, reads GAGVSQTPSNKVTEKGKYVELRCDPISGHTALYWYRQSLGQGPEFLIYFQGTGAADDSGLPNDRFFAVRPEGSVSTLKIQRTERGDSAVYLCASSLLGQGAQETQYFGPGTRLLVL.

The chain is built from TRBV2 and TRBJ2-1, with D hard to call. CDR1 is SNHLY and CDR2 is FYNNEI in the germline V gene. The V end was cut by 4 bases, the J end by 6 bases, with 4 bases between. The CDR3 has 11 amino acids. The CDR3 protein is CASSASNEQFF. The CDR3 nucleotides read TGTGCCAGCAGTGCATCCAATGAGCAGTTCTTC.

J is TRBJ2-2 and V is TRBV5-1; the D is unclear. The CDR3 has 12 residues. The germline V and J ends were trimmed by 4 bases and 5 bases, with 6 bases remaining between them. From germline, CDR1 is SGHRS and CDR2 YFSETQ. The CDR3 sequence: CASSEQTGELFF. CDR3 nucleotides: TGCGCCAGCAGCGAGCAAACCGGGGAGCTGTTTTTT.

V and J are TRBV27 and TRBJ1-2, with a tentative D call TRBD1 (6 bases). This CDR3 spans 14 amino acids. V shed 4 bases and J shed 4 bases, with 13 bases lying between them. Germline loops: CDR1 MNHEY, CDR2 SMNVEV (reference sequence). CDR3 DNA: TGTGCCAGCAGTTATGGGGGCGCAGGCTATGGCTACACCTTC. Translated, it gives CASSYGGAGYGYTF.

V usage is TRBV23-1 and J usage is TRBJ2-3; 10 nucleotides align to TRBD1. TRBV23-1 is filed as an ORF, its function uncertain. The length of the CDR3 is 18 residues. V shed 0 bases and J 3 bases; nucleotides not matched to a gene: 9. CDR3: CASSQSLADRGSTDTQYF. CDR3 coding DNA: TGCGCCAGCAGTCAATCGTTAGCGGACAGGGGGTCGACAGATACGCAGTATTTT.

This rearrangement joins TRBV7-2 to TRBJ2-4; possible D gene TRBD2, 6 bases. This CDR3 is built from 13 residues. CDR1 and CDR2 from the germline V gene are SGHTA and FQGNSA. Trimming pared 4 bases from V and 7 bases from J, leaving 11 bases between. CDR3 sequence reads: CASSSGVWNIQYF. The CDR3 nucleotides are TGTGCCAGCAGCTCGGGGGTTTGGAACATTCAGTACTTC. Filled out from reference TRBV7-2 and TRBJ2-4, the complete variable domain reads GAGVSQSPSNKVTEKGKDVELRCDPISGHTALYWYRQSLGQGLEFLIYFQGNSAPDKSGLPSDRFSAERTGGSVSTLTIQRTQQEDSAVYLCASSSGVWNIQYFGAGTRLSVL.

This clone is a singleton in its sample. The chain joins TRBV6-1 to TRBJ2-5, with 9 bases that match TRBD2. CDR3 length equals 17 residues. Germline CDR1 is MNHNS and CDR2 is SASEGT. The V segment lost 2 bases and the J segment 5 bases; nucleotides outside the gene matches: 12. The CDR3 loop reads CASSEYRGAGGGETQYF. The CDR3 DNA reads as TGTGCCAGCAGTGAATACCGTGGAGCGGGGGGCGGGGAGACCCAGTACTTC.

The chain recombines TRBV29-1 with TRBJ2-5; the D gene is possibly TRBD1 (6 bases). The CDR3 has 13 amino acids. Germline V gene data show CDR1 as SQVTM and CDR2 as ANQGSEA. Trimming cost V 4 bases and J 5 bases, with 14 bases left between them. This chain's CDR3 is CSVVKGGGETQYF. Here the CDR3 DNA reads TGCAGCGTTGTGAAAGGGGGTGGCGAGACCCAGTACTTC. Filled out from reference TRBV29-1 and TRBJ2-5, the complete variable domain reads SAVISQKPSRDICQRGTSLTIQCQVDSQVTMMFWYRQQPGQSLTLIATANQGSEATYESGFVIDKFPISRPNLTFSTLTVSNMSPEDSSIYLCSVVKGGGETQYFGPGTRLLVL.

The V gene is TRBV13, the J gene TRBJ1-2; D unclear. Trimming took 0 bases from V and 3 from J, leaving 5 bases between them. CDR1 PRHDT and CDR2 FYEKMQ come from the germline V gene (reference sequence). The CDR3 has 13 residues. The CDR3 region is CASSLGRDYGYTF. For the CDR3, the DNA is TGTGCCAGCAGCTTAGGGCGGGACTATGGCTACACCTTC.